The 3 T cell receptor beta chains below come from one sample, sequenced in a study of blood T cell repertoires in COVID-19. Here immunoSEQ multiplex PCR was the method, and the copy in TCRdb shows in-frame clones only, minus some. Of some 120,000 clones detected, about nine tenths appear once; the ten largest clones hold 1.8%. Sequencing was done on a sample of peripheral blood. The receptor set was obtained from a human donor with active COVID-19. The donor label of this sample is uncertain.

The chain combines TRBV6-4 with TRBJ2-2, with 9 positions matching TRBD1. This CDR3 has 15 amino acids. CDR1 is MRHNA and CDR2 is SNTAGT in the germline V gene. The V and J ends lost 6 bases and 3 bases, in that order; junction bases with no gene match: 5. CDR3 loop: CASSPGQGHTGELFF. CDR3 in DNA: TGTGCCAGCAGCCCGGGACAGGGACACACCGGGGAGCTGTTTTTT.

The chain recombines TRBV1 with TRBJ2-3; the DNA was not used to check the table's D call, TRBD2. TRBV1 corresponds to a pseudogene. This CDR3 has 17 residues. The CDR3 DNA reads TGCACCAGCAGCCAAGATGAGCGGGGGGGCTCTGCAGATACGCAGTATTTT. Protein sequence: CTSSQDERGGSADTQYF.

In DNA form, the CDR3 reads TGTGCCAGCAGGACGGACAGCCAAAGGAATTCACCCCTCCACTTT. It encodes CASRTDSQRNSPLHF. The rearrangement uses TRBV27 and TRBJ1-6, with D tentatively TRBD1 (6 bases). This CDR3 region has 15 residues. Trimming took 6 bases from V and 7 from J, leaving 16 bases between them. Germline CDR1 is MNHEY and CDR2 is SMNVEV (reference sequence).